This record covers a single T cell receptor (beta chain). Its specificity is not known. This record belongs to a study of blood T cells in healthy people across ages. General observations from the study: With donor CMV status unknown, expanded clonotype changes were possibly confounded. Diversity was higher, and naive CD4+ cells more numerous, in long-lived donors than in aged donors. Correlation between TCR beta diversity and naive T cell percentage was strong.

A second PCR, run for roughly 7 to 11 cycles, used a sample-barcoded 5' primer plus a J-beta primer mix. One entry per CDR3 protein, called by TCRdb with MiXCR from the 5' RACE reads. Of about 640,000 distinct CDR3 sequences in the sample, about 53% are singletons; the top ten hold roughly 34%. The donors, aged roughly 6 to 95, were healthy Caucasians from Russia. This clonotype was obtained from a man aged 55-75 years in good health. The sequenced sample consisted of blood.

CDR3 residues: CASSPSGVVTEAFF. DNA for the CDR3: TGTGCCAGCAGCCCATCCGGGGTCGTCACTGAAGCTTTCTTT. This chain joins TRBV3-1 and TRBJ1-1; D ambiguous. The CDR3 contains 14 residues. Trimming shortened V by 4 bases and J by 4 bases, and 13 bases separated the two germline ends. Germline V gene sequence: CDR1 LGHDT, CDR2 YNNKEL (reference sequence).